The 18 T cell receptor beta chains listed next were all sequenced from one sample in a study of cytomegalovirus exposure and HLA in healthy donors. The PCR used 60 Vbeta and 13 Jbeta primers. Assay: immunoSEQ multiplex PCR; the TCRdb copy retains only in-frame clones and omits some. The sample has 150,000 or so clones; about 80% are singletons. Material: PBMCs. The source of these receptors is a man over 45 in good health and CMV-seropositive.

The chain has TRBV5-1 and TRBJ2-7; 7 nucleotides agree with TRBD1. From germline, CDR1 is SGHRS and CDR2 YFSETQ. J was trimmed by 0 bases and V by 6 bases; bases with no gene match: 9. The CDR3 is 15 residues long. This CDR3 is CASTRDRPYSYEQYF. In nucleotides, the CDR3 is TGCGCCAGCACCCGGGACAGACCATACTCCTACGAGCAGTACTTC.

The J gene is TRBJ2-1, the V gene TRBV19; maybe TRBD1 (5 bases). CDR3 size: 17 residues. The V end lost 3 bases, the J end lost 7 bases, and 22 bases lay between the germline ends. Per the germline V gene, CDR1 is LNHDA and CDR2 is SQIVND (reference sequence). For the CDR3, the DNA is TGTGCCAGTAGTATGGCCTCCGACAGAAGTCTCAAAAATGAGCAGTTCTTC. Protein sequence: CASSMASDRSLKNEQFF.

The rearrangement links TRBV5-6 to TRBJ1-5; D gene unclear. Germline lookup yields CDR1 SGHDT and CDR2 YYEEEE. The CDR3 contains 15 residues. V was shortened by 0 bases and J by 0 bases, with 7 bases between the two germline ends. This chain's CDR3 is CASSLGGYSNQPQHF. The DNA for the CDR3 is TGTGCCAGCAGCTTGGGAGGATATAGCAATCAGCCCCAGCATTTT.

This chain joins TRBV14 and TRBJ2-7; D is uncertain. The CDR3 has 14 amino acids. Trimming removed 5 bases at V and 3 bases at J, with 14 bases between. Germline V gene lookup returns CDR1 SGHDN and CDR2 FVKESK. The CDR3 region has the DNA TGTGCCAGCAGCACCCGAGGCAGATTCTACGAGCAGTACTTC. Its translation is CASSTRGRFYEQYF.

This rearrangement joins TRBV28 to TRBJ1-5, with a possible D match to TRBD1 (6 bases). Germline assignment: CDR1 MDHEN and CDR2 SYDVKM. Trimming pared 6 bases from V and 6 bases from J, leaving 15 bases between. CDR3 size: 14 residues. The CDR3 nucleotides are TGTGCCAGCAGGCGTCCGGGACATCTTCAGCCCCAGCATTTT. Amino acids: CASRRPGHLQPQHF.

The chain joins TRBV4-1 to TRBJ2-1; the D gene is possibly TRBD2 (6 bases). The CDR3 is 19 amino acids. Germline CDR1 MGHRA, CDR2 YSYEKL. V lost 1 base to trimming and J lost 3 bases, with 22 bases between them. CDR3 amino acids: CASSQAYPAGTQLYNEQFF. The CDR3 coding sequence is TGCGCCAGCAGCCAAGCGTACCCTGCCGGGACTCAACTCTACAATGAGCAGTTCTTC.

The rearrangement joins TRBV9 to TRBJ1-6; 10 bases match TRBD1. Germline CDR1 SGDLS, CDR2 YYNGEE. The CDR3 sequence is 15 residues long. V shed 4 bases and J 9 bases; nucleotides not matched to a gene: 7. The CDR3 loop is CASSPTTGGSSPLHF. The CDR3 nucleotides are TGTGCCAGCAGCCCCACGACAGGGGGCAGTTCACCCCTCCACTTT. Complete variable domain (other parts from reference TRBV9 and TRBJ1-6): DSGVTQTPKHLITATGQRVTLRCSPRSGDLSVYWYQQSLDQGLQFLIQYYNGEERAKGNILERFSAQQFPDLHSELNLSSLELGDSALYFCASSPTTGGSSPLHFGNGTRLTVT.

This chain connects TRBV13 to TRBJ2-3; TRBD2 matches at 10 bases. The germline V gene has CDR1 PRHDT and CDR2 FYEKMQ (reference sequence). With V trimmed by 4 bases and J by 0 bases, 10 bases remained unmatched. The CDR3 is made up of 18 amino acids. The CDR3 nucleotides are TGTGCCAGCAGCTCCCTAGCGGGGGCCTATCCTAGCACAGATACGCAGTATTTT. Residues: CASSSLAGAYPSTDTQYF.

This sequence joins TRBV25-1 and TRBJ2-7; 9 bases map to TRBD1. Germline V gene sequence: CDR1 MGHDK, CDR2 SYGVNS. J gave up 6 bases and V 6 bases, and 21 bases lay outside the gene matches. The CDR3 has 18 amino acids. The CDR3 DNA reads as TGTGCCAGCAGCCCATCCGGGACAGGGTCCACACTGAGAGGCGAGCAGTACTTC. Protein: CASSPSGTGSTLRGEQYF.

The chain combines TRBV7-2 with TRBJ2-7; weak D call: TRBD2 (5 bases). V lost 5 bases, J lost 12 bases, and 17 bases lay in between. Germline loops: CDR1 SGHTA, CDR2 FQGNSA. This CDR3 is 12 amino acids long. This CDR3 is CASSTYTGVLYF. As DNA, the CDR3 is TGTGCCAGCAGCACATACACCGGGGTCTTGTACTTC.

The V call is TRBV19, the J call TRBJ1-4; D uncertain. The CDR3 has 15 amino acids. From germline, CDR1 is LNHDA and CDR2 SQIVND (reference sequence). Trimming took 4 bases from V and 5 from J, leaving 14 bases between them. Written as DNA, the CDR3 is TGTGCCAGTAGTAAGCAGACGGGTGGGAATGAAAAACTGTTTTTT. Translating it yields CASSKQTGGNEKLFF.

This sequence joins TRBV14 and TRBJ2-3, with a weak D call TRBD2 (5 bases). Germline assignment: CDR1 SGHDN and CDR2 FVKESK. The V and J ends lost 4 bases and 6 bases respectively, with 14 bases between them. CDR3 length: 14 amino acids. CDR3 in amino acids: CASSLVGAADTQYF. The CDR3 coding sequence is TGTGCCAGCAGCCTAGTGGGAGCGGCCGATACGCAGTATTTT.

The chain couples TRBV15 to TRBJ2-4, with a weak D call TRBD1 (6 bases). Trimming took 7 bases from V and 0 from J, leaving 19 bases between them. The CDR3 length is 17 residues. From germline, CDR1 is LNHNV and CDR2 YYDKDF (reference sequence). The CDR3 loop reads CATTLGRGTVAKNIQYF. The CDR3 DNA sequence: TGTGCCACCACCCTCGGCAGGGGTACCGTAGCCAAAAACATTCAGTACTTC.

The V call is TRBV6-5, the J call TRBJ2-7; 9 nucleotides match TRBD1. V lost 0 bases, J lost 3 bases, and 3 bases stayed unmatched. The CDR3 loop spans 15 amino acids. Germline lookup yields CDR1 MNHEY and CDR2 SVGAGI. This CDR3 reads CASSYSWGQGYEQYF. CDR3 DNA sequence: TGTGCCAGCAGTTACTCGTGGGGACAGGGCTACGAGCAGTACTTC.

With respect to this clone: Other nucleotide sequences from this sample produce the same CDR3. This chain joins TRBV4-2 and TRBJ2-2, with 10 bases aligning to TRBD2. The CDR3 is 17 amino acids. J was trimmed by 4 bases and V by 0 bases; bases with no gene match: 5. Germline lookup yields CDR1 LGHNA and CDR2 YNFKEQ. Here the CDR3 reads CASSQDSSGGPTGELFF. CDR3 in DNA: TGTGCCAGCAGCCAAGACTCTAGCGGGGGACCCACCGGGGAGCTGTTTTTT.

The count of this clone is one. The chain joins TRBV7-9 to TRBJ1-1; no reliable D call. V was trimmed by 3 bases and J by 4 bases, leaving 6 bases between them. This CDR3 contains 12 residues. Germline assignment: CDR1 SEHNR and CDR2 FQNEAQ (reference sequence). The CDR3 reads CASSLVSTEAFF. Here the CDR3 DNA reads TGTGCCAGCAGCTTGGTTAGCACTGAAGCTTTCTTT. Full variable domain (remainder filled in from reference TRBV7-9 and TRBJ1-1): DTGVSQNPRHKITKRGQNVTFRCDPISEHNRLYWYRQTLGQGPEFLTYFQNEAQLEKSRLLSDRFSAERPKGSFSTLEIQRTEQGDSAMYLCASSLVSTEAFFGQGTRLTVV.

This clone was found a few times. The chain employs TRBV27 and TRBJ2-3, with D perhaps matching TRBD2 (6 bases). CDR1 and CDR2 (germline): MNHEY, SMNVEV (reference sequence). This CDR3 spans 15 amino acids. The V and J ends lost 6 bases and 2 bases respectively, with 15 bases between them. The CDR3 sequence is CASRAKRTTTDTQYF. The CDR3 nucleotides are TGTGCCAGCAGAGCTAAGCGGACTACCACAGATACGCAGTATTTT.

The chain recombines TRBV5-5 with TRBJ1-5; 9 nucleotides agree with TRBD1. Germline-derived CDR1 and CDR2 are SGHKS and YYEKEE (reference sequence). Trimming removed 4 bases from V and 5 bases from J; junction bases left unmatched: 13. The length of the CDR3 is 17 residues. The CDR3 loop is CASSHSRATGGYQPQHF. The CDR3 bases are TGTGCCAGCAGCCATTCCAGGGCTACAGGGGGCTATCAGCCCCAGCATTTT.